This T cell receptor (beta chain) comes out of a study of T cells in Graves' hyperthyroidism and ophthalmopathy (dated by TCRdb to about 2019). In the study overall: Peripheral blood samples were taken at initial diagnosis, before any treatment was given. For training and testing, the approximately 97 patients in the discovery cohort were randomly divided in a 7:3 ratio. In addition, the study compared T-cell repertoires in thyroid tissue and in blood from several Graves' hyperthyroidism patients. Prospective prediction of ophthalmopathy was tested in an independent validation cohort consisting of under 20 hyperthyroidism patients and approximately 16 patients who later progressed to ophthalmopathy. The paper reports TCR Vbeta CDR3 sequencing of roughly 140 peripheral blood samples: some 44 ophthalmopathy, under 85 hyperthyroidism and around 17 progressor patients. Following sampling, methimazole starting at 30 mg daily was given to hyperthyroidism patients, and high-dose intravenous methylprednisolone was given to ophthalmopathy patients. To identify TCR V-J signatures that set the groups apart, the researchers used a discovery cohort of 100 patients, made up of 43 with Graves' ophthalmopathy and 57 with stable Graves' hyperthyroidism. What the work shows at the level of the full study, not this receptor alone: Sample size was not statistically predetermined, and investigators were not blinded to group allocation. In validation, the model predicted progression to ophthalmopathy with roughly 70% sensitivity and less than 80% specificity, a median of 6.5 months before onset. Most expanded thyroid clonotypes (frequency above 0.001) were also detected in blood, suggesting blood repertoires may reflect thyroid immune responses. Ophthalmopathy was separated from stable hyperthyroidism by a 13 V-J signature model, with approximately 90% sensitivity and 81% to 82% specificity obtained in cross-validation and 80%/75% obtained in testing.

This clonotype was detected ten times or more. No cognate antigen has been identified for it. Base-call qualities are not available, and no considerably larger clone is one nucleotide away. Ophthalmopathy patients had moderately to severely active disease, with a Clinical Activity Score of 3 or more, a NOSPECS grade of 4 or more, and a disease duration of less than 3 months. Patients with uncontrolled infections, other autoimmune diseases, pregnancy or lactation were excluded. Diagnoses were based on clinical symptoms, serum thyroxine and TRAb, thyroid ultrasound and orbital computed tomography. Ficoll-Paque density gradient centrifugation was used to isolate PBMCs from about 10 ml of fresh peripheral blood. Total RNA was extracted using Trizol reagent, and RNA quality was assessed on an Agilent 2100 Bioanalyzer. The TCR beta CDR3 regions were amplified from the RNA transcripts. The first round of RT-PCR for the TCR CDR3 was performed with the HTBI primer set and the Qiagen OneStep RT-PCR kit. Libraries were constructed in a second round of multiplex PCR, after which size selection and purification were carried out. Libraries were sequenced paired-end with 100 bp reads on an Illumina HiSeq2000. Per the authors' processing: SOAPnuke was used to process the raw data, with reads discarded if the reads contained adapters or uncalled bases, had a mean Phred below 15, or lacked an exact constant-primer or identifier match. High-quality paired reads were merged with COPE v1.2.5, and unique nucleotide sequences were defined as clonotypes. Clonotypes were aligned to IMGT TRBV, TRBD and TRBJ reference segments using MiTCR v1.1. Only V-J combinations with frequency above 0.0001, covering about 99% of repertoires, were analysed. The TCS score was defined as the ratio of F50 (clonal expansion) to E x V (chaos), calculated using BLOSUM62-based TCRdist between CDR3 peptides within each V-J. Welch's t-statistics and random forest reduced roughly 500 V-J features to roughly 13, which were used in a naive Bayes classifier (R e1071). TCRdb reanalyzed the raw reads on its own, using fastp at Q25 for trimming and MiXCR for clone calling, and kept in-frame beta chains. Each record represents a unique CDR3 protein, reported with the most common genes and DNA among its rows. TCRdb, rather than the study authors, made the V and J calls. The sample profile shows 220,000 or so distinct CDR3 sequences; about 15% of them were found once. The ten largest clones capture under 35% of the sample.

The germline V gene (reference sequence) gives CDR1 as DFQATT and CDR2 as SNEGSKA. V lost 3 bases and J lost 2 bases; the stretch between them is 14 bases long. There are 15 amino acids in the CDR3, from cysteine to phenylalanine inclusive. Only the CDR3 DNA stays, 45 bases, in frame from base 1. The receptor was isolated from a woman aged 18 to 35 with Graves' ophthalmopathy. The chain is made from TRBV20-1 and TRBJ1-5, and possibly TRBD1, on 6 matching bases. Sequenced input: blood. In nucleotide form, the sequence is TGCAGTGCTAGCGACGGGGGGCGAGGCAATCAGCCCCAGCATTTT. This translates into CSASDGGRGNQPQHF.